Many counts were recorded for the clone carrying this T cell receptor (beta chain). The antigen is not known. The data were taken from a study of regulatory T cells in long-lasting Graves disease. About the study: Graves' patients who were just diagnosed had used antithyroid drugs for under 3 months.

Regarding the study as a whole: Persistent disease samples used TRBV28, TRBJ1-2 and TRBJ2-5 preferentially.

The time point was: newly diagnosed GD, antithyroid drugs for less than 3 months. From RNA extracted from PBMCs, the TCR library was made. The CDR3 consists of 15 residues. The V end lost 0 bases, the J end lost 7 bases, and 14 bases lay between the germline ends. Germline CDR1 is SGHRS and CDR2 is YFSETQ. CDR3 regions were amplified by Arm-PCR using iRepertoire HTBI primers to build TCR beta libraries. One entry per CDR3 protein, called by TCRdb with MiXCR from the multiplex PCR reads. Counted here are roughly 610,000 distinct CDR3 sequences, roughly 15% occurring once; the ten biggest clones make up around 12%. This same sample was also taken into another study, of T cells in Graves' hyperthyroidism and ophthalmopathy. According to that study: In patients aged 18 to 65, hyperthyroidism was newly diagnosed, with duration under 2 months.

The sequence came from a man between 18 and 29 years old with Graves disease. The starting material was peripheral blood mononuclear cells (PBMCs), obtained at new diagnosis, from a patient treated with antithyroid drugs. The genes are TRBV5-1 and TRBJ2-1, with D maybe TRBD2 (6 bases). The CDR3 sequence: CASSLELATGNEQFF. Here the CDR3 DNA reads TGCGCCAGCAGCTTGGAACTAGCTACGGGGAATGAGCAGTTCTTC.